This T cell receptor beta chain emerged from a study of T-cell memory formation after mild COVID-19 (dated by TCRdb to about 2021). Notes on the research overall: TCR sequence clusters from the two donors were found to be largely donor specific. T-cell clones expanding and contracting after mild COVID-19 in a couple of donors were tracked by longitudinal TCRalpha and TCRbeta repertoire sequencing. Two young, previously healthy adult volunteers made up the cohort, one male and one female. What the study reported, not specific to this receptor: Some responding clones were found in pre-infection memory, which suggests that pre-existing cross-reactive memory T cells took part in the SARS-CoV-2 response. The study included only two mild cases, and larger cohorts that include severe cases with pre-infection samples were judged to be necessary. SARS-CoV-2 specificity was not confirmed for the second-wave clones peaking on day 37. Contracting CD4+ clones were located mainly in the CM and EM memory subsets, whereas CD8+ clones were found to be enriched in EMRA. From day 15 to 85, contracting clones showed balanced CD4/CD8 phenotypes, whereas a second wave of clones that expanded from day 15 to 37 leaned towards CD4+.

Ficoll-Paque density gradient centrifugation was used to isolate PBMCs. Only a few counts were recorded for this clonotype. Its antigen specificity is not known. One base away there is no much larger clone; base qualities are not given. CDR3 length: 12 amino acids, cysteine to phenylalanine. Just the 36-base CDR3 DNA is kept, in frame starting at base 1. V and J lose 5 bases and 6 bases, and a span of 11 bases separates them. Based on the germline V gene, the CDR1 and CDR2 sequences are MNHEY and SVGEGT. The instrument was an Illumina NovaSeq 6000. TCRalpha and TCRbeta cDNA libraries were constructed by 5'RACE with constant-segment primers, with sample barcodes and unique molecular identifiers being introduced. RNA was extracted from every sample with Trizol reagent. The libraries were amplified in two PCR steps, and the second step added a second sample barcode and Illumina TruSeq adapters. Sequencing of libraries was performed on an Illumina NovaSeq with 2 x 150 bp paired-end reads. The study's processing was this. Demultiplexing of reads and collapsing into UMI-guided consensus sequences were performed with migec v1.2.7. Using mixcr v2.1.11, UMI consensuses were aligned to TRA and TRB V and J templates and then assembled into clonotypes. A clonotype was counted as expanded or contracted only when both edgeR and NoisET called the clonotype significant, with the noise models trained on biological replicates. For edgeR calls, the thresholds were a false discovery rate-adjusted p below 0.01 and a log2 fold-change of 1. As an exploratory analysis of dynamics, max-normalized trajectories of the 1000 most abundant clonotypes were examined with PCA combined with hierarchical clustering. Each responding clone was given a CD4 or CD8 phenotype based on the CD4+ and CD8+ repertoires, which had been sequenced separately. TCRdb applied fastp at Q25 and MiXCR to the public reads, then kept only in-frame beta chains. Merged by CDR3 protein, the rows form single entries marked with the most common genes and DNA. The V and J calls follow TCRdb's processing rather than the paper's. The sample table lists 400,000 or so distinct CDR3 sequences, 15% to 20% of them with a count of one. The ten largest clones add up to around 8.4% of the sample.

Input material: PBMCs or a T cell subset sorted from them (not recorded which). The sequence was collected from an adult woman who had mild COVID-19 (a few samples of this study predate the infection). The sample titles of this study are shuffled in the database, so cell type and time point are left out; the donor was told from shared clones. The chain is assembled from TRBV6-2 or TRBV6-3 and TRBJ2-7, with no confident D gene call. The bases are TGTGCCAGCAGTGAACTTCGAGGCGAGCAGTACTTC. This sequence encodes CASSELRGEQYF.